This section outlines one T cell receptor (beta chain) sequence together with its context. As originally analysed: Reference gene primers were amplified, and this amplification served to estimate nucleated cell counts. Measured with immunoSEQ multiplex PCR; TCRdb has only the in-frame clones, and not every one. The D gene and trimming were derived from the DNA, and the V and J assignments and clone size from that table. This sample has fewer than 110,000 clones, with around 89% found just once. The sample belongs to a study of blood T cell repertoires in COVID-19. Study-wide context: Sites in the United States, Italy and Spain provided acute and convalescent COVID-19 samples. The cDNA or gDNA used as material had been derived from T cells, B-cell-depleted T cells, or PBMCs.

The CDR3 loop spans 16 amino acids. Germline CDR1 and CDR2: SGHAT and FQNNGV. With V trimmed by 5 bases and J by 6 bases, 10 bases remained unmatched. This sequence joins TRBV11-2 and TRBJ1-6; 7 bases match TRBD1. Sequenced material: peripheral blood. This clonotype was obtained from a man aged 50 to 59 with active or convalescent COVID-19. The DNA for the CDR3 is TGTGCCAGCAGCCTCCCTGGGACAGCGACTAATTCACCCCTCCACTTT. This codes for CASSLPGTATNSPLHF.